The 26 T cell receptor beta chains below were found in one sample sequenced in a study of blood T cell repertoires in COVID-19. Some clones are missing from TCRdb's copy, which holds only in-frame ones; the method was immunoSEQ multiplex PCR. In the table there are about 220,000 clones, 82% of which are singletons. The sequencing input was peripheral blood. The receptors were gathered from a woman older than 75 with acute or convalescent COVID-19.

The V call is TRBV24-1, the J call TRBJ1-2; 7 bases fit TRBD1. The CDR3 has 15 residues. The germline gives CDR1 KGHDR, CDR2 SFDVKD. With V trimmed by 4 bases and J by 4 bases, 8 bases remained unmatched. In nucleotides, the CDR3 is TGTGCCACCAGTGAACATGACAGGGTTGTCTATGGCTACACCTTC. This codes for CATSEHDRVVYGYTF.

The chain links TRBV11-2 to TRBJ2-7; tentatively, D is TRBD2 (5 bases). The CDR3 spans 15 residues. V was trimmed by 0 bases and J by 2 bases, leaving 11 bases between them. Germline-derived CDR1 and CDR2 are SGHAT and FQNNGV. The CDR3 region is CASSLDQPGTYEQYF. CDR3 DNA sequence: TGTGCCAGCAGCTTAGATCAACCGGGGACCTACGAGCAGTACTTC.

The chain employs TRBV29-1 and TRBJ2-7; 14 nucleotides match TRBD2. Germline V CDR1 and CDR2: SQVTM, ANQGSEA. With V trimmed by 8 bases and J by 7 bases, 7 bases remained unmatched. The CDR3 has 13 amino acids. CDR3 DNA sequence: TGCAGCACTCTGGGACTAGCGGGGGAAGAGCAGTACTTC. It translates to CSTLGLAGEEQYF.

This chain links TRBV5-4 with TRBJ1-1, with a weak D call TRBD1 (5 bases). Trimming pared 4 bases from V and 11 bases from J, leaving 15 bases between. This CDR3 spans 12 amino acids. Germline values: CDR1 SGHNT, CDR2 YYREEE (reference sequence). Here the CDR3 DNA reads TGTGCCAGCAGCCAAGACAGTCTGAACGCTTTCTTT. Translated, it gives CASSQDSLNAFF. Based on the CDR3 plus reference TRBV5-4 and TRBJ1-1, the full variable domain is ETGVTQSPTHLIKTRGQQVTLRCSSQSGHNTVSWYQQALGQGPQFIFQYYREEENGRGNFPPRFSGLQFPNYSSELNVNALELDDSALYLCASSQDSLNAFFGQGTRLTVV.

The genes are TRBV12-3 or TRBV12-4 and TRBJ1-2; no firm D call. The CDR3 is 13 residues long. The V and J ends lost 3 bases and 4 bases respectively, with 9 bases between them. The CDR3 DNA reads as TGTGCCAGCAGTTTGCCCCCAGTCTATGGCTACACCTTC. Protein sequence: CASSLPPVYGYTF.

V gene TRBV24-1 combines with J gene TRBJ2-7, with a possible D match to TRBD1 (6 bases). V was clipped by 4 bases and J by 3 bases, with 12 bases between them. The CDR3 spans 14 residues. CDR1 and CDR2 (germline): KGHDR, SFDVKD. The CDR3 region is CATSDSQGRYEQYF. The CDR3 bases are TGTGCCACCAGTGACTCACAGGGCCGCTACGAGCAGTACTTC.

The chain links TRBV15 to TRBJ2-7; TRBD2 aligns across 7 bases. The CDR3 runs 15 residues. V was clipped by 5 bases and J by 7 bases; unmatched bases: 14. Germline values: CDR1 LNHNV, CDR2 YYDKDF (reference sequence). The CDR3 reads CATSRYRDYPLEQYF. The CDR3 DNA sequence: TGTGCCACCAGCCGTTATCGGGACTACCCTTTGGAGCAGTACTTC.

V is TRBV5-1 and J is TRBJ1-1, with D unclear. This CDR3 has 13 residues. Per the germline V gene, CDR1 is SGHRS and CDR2 is YFSETQ. V lost 3 bases and J 1 base, leaving 7 bases between the germline ends. The CDR3 region has the DNA TGCGCCAGCAGCTACAGCCCGAACACTGAAGCTTTCTTT. As protein: CASSYSPNTEAFF.

V gene TRBV2 combines with J gene TRBJ1-6, with 9 bases that match TRBD1. After removal of 2 bases from V and 7 bases from J, the junction contained 6 bases not matched to a gene. CDR3 length: 16 amino acids. Germline V gene sequence: CDR1 SNHLY, CDR2 FYNNEI. The CDR3 nucleotides are TGTGCCAGCAGTGAAATCCGGGACAGGGCGAATTCACCCCTCCACTTT. Its protein product is CASSEIRDRANSPLHF.

V and J are TRBV3-1 (or the pseudogene TRBV3-2) and TRBJ1-2; 7 nucleotides agree with TRBD1. The CDR3 covers 15 residues. Germline V CDR1 and CDR2: LGHDT, YNNKEL (reference sequence). V was clipped by 4 bases and J by 2 bases; unmatched bases: 7. The CDR3 protein is CASSRDSSLNYGYTF. DNA of the CDR3: TGTGCCAGCAGCCGGGACAGTTCCCTAAACTATGGCTACACCTTC.

This clone appeared a single time. The gene calls are TRBV27 and TRBJ1-6, with a possible D match to TRBD1 (5 bases). Trimming shortened V by 8 bases and J by 1 base, and 9 bases separated the two germline ends. The CDR3 consists of 14 residues. In germline, CDR1 is MNHEY, CDR2 SMNVEV (reference sequence). The CDR3 loop reads CASRGGSYNSPLHF. CDR3 DNA: TGTGCCAGCCGGGGGGGGTCCTATAATTCACCCCTCCACTTT.

This chain connects TRBV28 to TRBJ1-6; D is perhaps TRBD1 (6 bases). Germline CDR1 MDHEN, CDR2 SYDVKM. The CDR3 length is 16 residues. V lost 5 bases to trimming and J lost 4 bases, with 15 bases between them. CDR3 residues: CASSPGGAQYNSPLHF. For the CDR3, the DNA is TGTGCCAGCAGTCCGGGGGGGGCCCAATATAATTCACCCCTCCACTTT.

The count of this clone is one. The V gene is TRBV11-2, the J gene TRBJ1-1, with D uncertain. The ends were cut back, 0 bases at V and 1 base at J, with 12 bases in the middle. This CDR3 spans 16 amino acids. Germline V gene data show CDR1 as SGHAT and CDR2 as FQNNGV. CDR3 region: CASSLDSRRGNTEAFF. The CDR3 DNA reads as TGTGCCAGCAGCTTAGATTCTCGCCGAGGGAACACTGAAGCTTTCTTT.

This clone was picked up a small number of times. V is TRBV3-1 (or the pseudogene TRBV3-2) and J is TRBJ2-7; 11 positions agree with TRBD2. There are 14 residues in the CDR3. Trimming removed 1 base from V and 9 bases from J; junction bases left unmatched: 5. Germline loops: CDR1 LGHDT, CDR2 YNNKEL (reference sequence). Written as DNA, the CDR3 is TGTGCCAGCAGCCAAGTTGGGCTAGCGGGGGGGCAGTACTTC. Amino acid sequence: CASSQVGLAGGQYF.

This clone was observed a few times. CDR3 region: CASRPNRMQPQHF. The CDR3, as DNA: TGTGCCAGCAGACCTAACAGGATGCAGCCCCAGCATTTT. The J gene is TRBJ1-5, the V gene TRBV27, with D possibly being TRBD1 (5 bases). CDR3 size: 13 residues. V was trimmed by 6 bases and J by 7 bases, leaving 13 bases between them. From germline, CDR1 is MNHEY and CDR2 SMNVEV (reference sequence).

The chain is built from TRBV6-6 and TRBJ2-1; 7 positions agree with TRBD2. The CDR3 extends over 16 amino acids. With 1 base clipped from V and 6 bases from J, the junction kept 9 bases outside the gene matches. Per the germline V gene, CDR1 is MNHNY and CDR2 is SVGAGI (reference sequence). DNA of the CDR3: TGTGCCAGCAGTTACTTGGGGGGGAAGGGTAGCAATGAGCAGTTCTTC. Protein: CASSYLGGKGSNEQFF.

This clone was counted a single time. The rearrangement joins TRBV12-3 or TRBV12-4 to TRBJ1-5; maybe TRBD1 (6 bases). CDR3 length: 13 amino acids. Trimming cost V 7 bases and J 4 bases, with 11 bases left between them. CDR3 coding DNA: TGTGCCAGCAACAACAGGGAGAATCAGCCCCAGCATTTT. Translated: CASNNRENQPQHF.

This clone was picked up a small number of times. The V gene is TRBV11-3, the J gene TRBJ2-1; a possible D gene is TRBD2 (6 bases). Germline V gene lookup returns CDR1 SGHNT and CDR2 YENEEA. CDR3 length equals 15 residues. V shed 0 bases and J shed 3 bases, with 9 bases lying between them. CDR3 sequence: CASSLEGSGYNEQFF. The CDR3 DNA follows: TGTGCCAGCAGCTTAGAGGGTAGCGGCTACAATGAGCAGTTCTTC.

The rearrangement uses TRBV3-1 (or the pseudogene TRBV3-2) and TRBJ2-2; tentative D call: TRBD2 (6 bases). From germline, CDR1 is LGHDT and CDR2 YNNKEL (reference sequence). The V end was cut by 5 bases, the J end by 3 bases, with 16 bases between. This CDR3 is built from 16 residues. The CDR3 bases are TGTGCCAGCAGCGCGCGACTAGGATACGACACCGGGGAGCTGTTTTTT. Protein: CASSARLGYDTGELFF.

The rearrangement uses TRBV10-3 and TRBJ2-7, with 10 nucleotides matching TRBD1. Germline CDR1 and CDR2: ENHRY and SYGVKD. This CDR3 region has 13 residues. V gave up 9 bases and J gave up 2 bases; unmatched junction bases: 4. CDR3 nucleotides: TGTGCCATTCGGACAGGGGGGACCTACGAGCAGTACTTC. Its protein is CAIRTGGTYEQYF.

To note about this clone: Other nucleotide sequences in the sample specify the same CDR3. The V and J genes are TRBV7-9 and TRBJ1-6, with D possibly matching TRBD1 (5 bases). The CDR3 consists of 14 residues. Germline V lookup: CDR1 SEHNR, CDR2 FQNEAQ (reference sequence). V lost 3 bases and J 7 bases, leaving 10 bases between the germline ends. The CDR3 here is CASSLGGDNSPLHF. CDR3 bases: TGTGCCAGCAGCTTGGGGGGGGACAATTCACCCCTCCACTTT.

Here the CDR3 reads CASRNSGGPGDTQYF. DNA for the CDR3: TGTGCCAGCAGAAATAGCGGGGGGCCCGGTGATACGCAGTATTTT. The chain links TRBV7-9 to TRBJ2-3; 10 nucleotides match TRBD2. Germline loops: CDR1 SEHNR, CDR2 FQNEAQ (reference sequence). The CDR3 length is 15 residues. V dropped 6 bases and J dropped 6; count of bases not matched to a gene: 9.

This clone was recorded once. V is TRBV19 and J is TRBJ2-5; D is unresolved. The CDR3 sequence is 14 residues long. Deletions cut 0 bases from V and 0 bases from J, with 5 bases between. The germline V gene has CDR1 LNHDA and CDR2 SQIVND (reference sequence). Here the CDR3 DNA reads TGTGCCAGTAGTATAGACAGGAACCAAGAGACCCAGTACTTC. This sequence encodes CASSIDRNQETQYF.

V usage is TRBV7-2 and J usage is TRBJ2-2, with D hard to call. This CDR3 is 13 amino acids long. V shed 5 bases and J shed 0 bases, with 4 bases lying between them. Germline loops: CDR1 SGHTA, CDR2 FQGNSA. DNA for the CDR3: TGTGCCAGCAGCACAACGAACACCGGGGAGCTGTTTTTT. This encodes CASSTTNTGELFF.

The chain has TRBV19 and TRBJ1-1, with 10 bases fitting TRBD1. The germline V gene encodes CDR1 LNHDA and CDR2 SQIVND (reference sequence). The J segment lost 0 bases and the V segment lost 6 bases, leaving 10 bases of the junction unmatched. The CDR3 runs to 17 residues. CDR3 DNA sequence: TGTGCCAGTAGCCCAGGGACAGGGGAATACATGAACACTGAAGCTTTCTTT. The encoded protein is CASSPGTGEYMNTEAFF.

The rearrangement joins TRBV6-5 to TRBJ1-2; D might be TRBD1 (6 bases). The V end was cut by 0 bases, the J end by 2 bases, with 10 bases between. The germline gives CDR1 MNHEY, CDR2 SVGAGI. The CDR3 spans 15 residues. Here the CDR3 reads CASSYSGTSNYGYTF. The CDR3, as DNA: TGTGCCAGCAGTTACTCGGGGACATCGAACTATGGCTACACCTTC.